One sample yielded the 8 T cell receptor beta chains listed below, sequenced in a study of cytomegalovirus exposure and HLA in healthy donors. PCR amplification relied on 60 Vbeta primers (plus 13 Jbeta primers). Assay: immunoSEQ multiplex PCR; the TCRdb copy retains only in-frame clones and omits some. The sample lists 150,000 to 200,000 clones, 62% occurring once. The sequenced material came from PBMCs. The receptors were gathered from a man between 40 and 49 years old in good health and CMV-seronegative.

The chain uses TRBV19 and TRBJ2-1; D may be TRBD2 (6 bases). V was pared by 9 bases and J by 4 bases, with 16 bases between. CDR3 length: 14 amino acids. Looked up from germline, CDR1 is LNHDA and CDR2 is SQIVND (reference sequence). CDR3 coding DNA: TGTGCCAGCCGCCCGGGACTCCTTTACAATGAGCAGTTCTTC. Amino acids: CASRPGLLYNEQFF.

This clone was detected only once. The rearrangement joins TRBV25-1 to TRBJ1-6, with 10 positions matching TRBD1. CDR1 is MGHDK and CDR2 is SYGVNS in the germline V gene. V lost 2 bases, J lost 2 bases, and 3 bases stayed unmatched. This CDR3 comprises 17 residues. The CDR3 sequence: CASSEGGQGTYNSPLHF. The CDR3 DNA follows: TGTGCCAGCAGTGAAGGGGGACAGGGGACCTATAATTCACCCCTCCACTTT.

The genes are TRBV28 and TRBJ2-7, with D possibly being TRBD1 (8 bases). V lost 4 bases and J 7 bases, leaving 20 bases between the germline ends. Germline assignment: CDR1 MDHEN and CDR2 SYDVKM. The CDR3 is made up of 15 amino acids. DNA for the CDR3: TGTGCCAGCAGTTCGCCGATAACAGGGGGGGGAGAGCAGTACTTC. Amino acid sequence: CASSSPITGGGEQYF. Filled out from reference TRBV28 and TRBJ2-7, the complete variable domain reads DVKVTQSSRYLVKRTGEKVFLECVQDMDHENMFWYRQDPGLGLRLIYFSYDVKMKEKGDIPEGYSVSREKKERFSLILESASTNQTSMYLCASSSPITGGGEQYFGPGTRLTVT.

The rearrangement uses TRBV5-1 and TRBJ1-4, with 10 positions matching TRBD1. The V gene end was trimmed by 4 bases and the J gene end by 7 bases; junction bases not matched to a gene: 7. Germline V gene data show CDR1 as SGHRS and CDR2 as YFSETQ. The CDR3 has 15 amino acids. CDR3 coding DNA: TGCGCCAGCAGCACACGACAGGGGGCGTCTGAAAAACTGTTTTTT. Translated: CASSTRQGASEKLFF.

The V and J genes are TRBV28 and TRBJ2-5; TRBD2 might be the D (7 bases). V dropped 2 bases and J dropped 1 base, with 20 bases sitting between them. Germline CDR1 reads MDHEN; CDR2 reads SYDVKM. The CDR3 is 18 amino acids. The DNA of the CDR3 is TGTGCCAGCAGTTTAGAGGGAAGGGGGGGGAGTTCCCAAGAGACCCAGTACTTC. Its protein is CASSLEGRGGSSQETQYF.

V and J are TRBV5-4 and TRBJ2-5; no firm D call. Germline V gene sequence: CDR1 SGHNT, CDR2 YYREEE (reference sequence). The ends were cut back, 1 base at V and 2 bases at J, with 6 bases in the middle. The CDR3 spans 13 residues. The CDR3 sequence is CASSLPAQETQYF. CDR3 sequence (DNA): TGTGCCAGCAGCTTGCCTGCGCAAGAGACCCAGTACTTC.

This clone was recorded only once. For the CDR3, the DNA is TGTGCCACCAGCAGGACGCTACAGGGAACTAATGAAAAACTGTTTTTT. Translating gives CATSRTLQGTNEKLFF. The chain recombines TRBV15 with TRBJ1-4, with a weak D call TRBD1 (6 bases). Germline assignment: CDR1 LNHNV and CDR2 YYDKDF (reference sequence). The CDR3 has 16 residues. The V and J ends lost 3 bases and 1 base respectively, with 12 bases between them.

The table lists this clone with a few counts. This rearrangement joins TRBV19 to TRBJ2-2, with D perhaps TRBD2 (6 bases). This CDR3 comprises 14 residues. The ends were cut back, 6 bases at V and 0 bases at J, with 8 bases in the middle. Germline loops: CDR1 LNHDA, CDR2 SQIVND (reference sequence). Here the CDR3 DNA reads TGTGCCAGTAGAGTAGCGGCGAACACCGGGGAGCTGTTTTTT. Protein sequence: CASRVAANTGELFF.